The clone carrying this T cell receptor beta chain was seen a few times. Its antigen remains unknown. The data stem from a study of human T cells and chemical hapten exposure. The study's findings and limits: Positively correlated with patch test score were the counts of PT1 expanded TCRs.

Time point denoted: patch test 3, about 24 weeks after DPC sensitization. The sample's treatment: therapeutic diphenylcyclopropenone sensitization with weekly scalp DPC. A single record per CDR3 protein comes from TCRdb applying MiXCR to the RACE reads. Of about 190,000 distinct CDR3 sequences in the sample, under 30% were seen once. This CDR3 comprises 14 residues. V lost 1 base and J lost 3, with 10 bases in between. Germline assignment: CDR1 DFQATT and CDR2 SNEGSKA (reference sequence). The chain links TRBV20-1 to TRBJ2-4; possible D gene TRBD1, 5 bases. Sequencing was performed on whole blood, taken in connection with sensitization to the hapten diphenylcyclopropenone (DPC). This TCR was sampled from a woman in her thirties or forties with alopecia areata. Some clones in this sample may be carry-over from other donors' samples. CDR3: CSARGRDSKNIQYF. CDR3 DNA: TGCAGTGCTAGAGGCCGAGACAGCAAAAACATTCAGTACTTC.